This T cell receptor (beta chain) was sequenced for a study of blood T cell repertoires in COVID-19. This CDR3 has 15 amino acids. Germline-derived CDR1 and CDR2 are SGHTA and FQGNSA. V lost 4 bases, J lost 1 base, and 1 base stayed unmatched. The protocol was immunoSEQ multiplex PCR, while the TCRdb copy is restricted to in-frame clones and leaves out a portion. The sample consists of about 410,000 clones, about nine tenths of them appearing once. This clonotype originated in a woman in her forties with COVID-19, enrolled during active disease. The chain carries TRBV7-2 and TRBJ2-3; 11 nucleotides line up with TRBD1. The sequenced sample consisted of peripheral blood. CDR3 bases: TGTGCCAGCAGCTCGGGACAGGGGGGCACAGATACGCAGTATTTT. Its translation: CASSSGQGGTDTQYF.